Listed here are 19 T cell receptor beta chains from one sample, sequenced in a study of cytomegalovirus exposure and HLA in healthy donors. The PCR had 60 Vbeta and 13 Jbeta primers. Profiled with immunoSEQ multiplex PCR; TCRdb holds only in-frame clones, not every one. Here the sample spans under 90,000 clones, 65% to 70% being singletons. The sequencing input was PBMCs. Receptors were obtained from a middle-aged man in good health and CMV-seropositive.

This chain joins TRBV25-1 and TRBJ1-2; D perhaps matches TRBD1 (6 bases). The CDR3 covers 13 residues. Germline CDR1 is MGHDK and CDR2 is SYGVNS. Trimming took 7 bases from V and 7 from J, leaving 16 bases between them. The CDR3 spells CASNGGAMSGYTF. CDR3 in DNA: TGTGCCAGCAATGGGGGCGCGATGAGTGGCTACACCTTC.

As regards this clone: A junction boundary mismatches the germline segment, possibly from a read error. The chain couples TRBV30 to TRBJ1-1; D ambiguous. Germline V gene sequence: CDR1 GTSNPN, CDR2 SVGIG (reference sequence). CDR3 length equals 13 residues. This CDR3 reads CVWSRPPLREAFF. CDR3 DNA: TGTGTCTGGAGTCGGCCACCGCTCAGGGAAGCTTTCTTT.

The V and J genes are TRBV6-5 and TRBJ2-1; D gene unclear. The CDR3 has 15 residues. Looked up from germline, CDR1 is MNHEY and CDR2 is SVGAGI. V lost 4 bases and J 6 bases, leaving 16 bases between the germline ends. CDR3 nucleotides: TGTGCCAGCAGTTTCCGGTCTCCTACGGGCAATGAGCAGTTCTTC. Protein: CASSFRSPTGNEQFF.

The CDR3, as DNA: TGTGCCAGCAGTCCCATAGCGGGAGGGCAGTACTTC. Encoded protein: CASSPIAGGQYF. The chain recombines TRBV28 with TRBJ2-7; 10 bases line up with TRBD2. CDR1 is MDHEN and CDR2 is SYDVKM in the germline V gene. The CDR3 has 12 residues. With V trimmed by 5 bases and J by 9 bases, 4 bases remained unmatched.

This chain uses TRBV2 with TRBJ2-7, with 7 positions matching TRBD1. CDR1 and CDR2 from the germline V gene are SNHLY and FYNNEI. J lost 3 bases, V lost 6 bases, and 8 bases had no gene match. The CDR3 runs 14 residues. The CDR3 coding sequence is TGTGCCAGCAGAAGGAGACAGGGCCGCTACGAGCAGTACTTC. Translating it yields CASRRRQGRYEQYF.

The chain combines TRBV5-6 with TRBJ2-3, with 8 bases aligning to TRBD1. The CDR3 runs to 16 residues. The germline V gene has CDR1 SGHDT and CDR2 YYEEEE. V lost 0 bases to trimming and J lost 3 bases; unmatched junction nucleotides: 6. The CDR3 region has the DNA TGTGCCAGCAGCTTGGTCTCGGGACAGGTTACAGATACGCAGTATTTT. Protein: CASSLVSGQVTDTQYF.

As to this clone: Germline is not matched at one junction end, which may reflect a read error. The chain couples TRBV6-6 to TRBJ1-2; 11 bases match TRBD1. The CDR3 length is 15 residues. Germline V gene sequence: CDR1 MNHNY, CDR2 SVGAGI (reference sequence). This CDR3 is CANSSGTGGVYGYTF. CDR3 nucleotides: TGTGCCAACAGTTCCGGGACAGGGGGTGTCTATGGCTACACCTTC.

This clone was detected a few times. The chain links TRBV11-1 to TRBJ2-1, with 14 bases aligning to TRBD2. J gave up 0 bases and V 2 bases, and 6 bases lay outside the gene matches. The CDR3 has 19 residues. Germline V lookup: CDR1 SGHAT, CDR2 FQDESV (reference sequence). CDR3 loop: CASSLLRLAGGSSYNEQFF. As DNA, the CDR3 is TGTGCCAGCAGCTTACTCCGACTAGCGGGGGGGAGCTCCTACAATGAGCAGTTCTTC.

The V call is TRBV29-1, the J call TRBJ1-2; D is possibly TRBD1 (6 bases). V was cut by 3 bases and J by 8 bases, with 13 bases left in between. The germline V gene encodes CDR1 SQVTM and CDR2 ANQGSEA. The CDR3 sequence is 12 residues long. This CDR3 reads CSVDGGARGYTF. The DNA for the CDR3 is TGCAGCGTTGATGGGGGGGCTCGGGGCTACACCTTC. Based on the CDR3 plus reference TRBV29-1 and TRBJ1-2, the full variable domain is SAVISQKPSRDICQRGTSLTIQCQVDSQVTMMFWYRQQPGQSLTLIATANQGSEATYESGFVIDKFPISRPNLTFSTLTVSNMSPEDSSIYLCSVDGGARGYTFGSGTRLTVV.

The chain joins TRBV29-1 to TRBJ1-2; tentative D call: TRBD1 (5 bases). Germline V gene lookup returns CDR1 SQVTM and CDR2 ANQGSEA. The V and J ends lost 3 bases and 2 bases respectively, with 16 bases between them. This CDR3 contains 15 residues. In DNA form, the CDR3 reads TGCAGCGTTGACAGGGAAGTTGATTCCAACTATGGCTACACCTTC. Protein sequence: CSVDREVDSNYGYTF.

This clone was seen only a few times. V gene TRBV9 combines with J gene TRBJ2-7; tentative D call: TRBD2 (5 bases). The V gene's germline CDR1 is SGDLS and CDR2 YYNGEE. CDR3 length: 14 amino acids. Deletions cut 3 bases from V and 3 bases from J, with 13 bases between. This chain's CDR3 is CASSATDLNYEQYF. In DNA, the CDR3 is TGTGCCAGCAGCGCCACGGACTTAAACTACGAGCAGTACTTC.

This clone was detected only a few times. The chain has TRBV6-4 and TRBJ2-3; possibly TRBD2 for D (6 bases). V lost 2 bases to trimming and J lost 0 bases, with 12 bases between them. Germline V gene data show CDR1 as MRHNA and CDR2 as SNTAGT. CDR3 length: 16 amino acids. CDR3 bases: TGTGCCAGCAGTGACACCTCCGCGGGGAGCACAGATACGCAGTATTTT. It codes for CASSDTSAGSTDTQYF.

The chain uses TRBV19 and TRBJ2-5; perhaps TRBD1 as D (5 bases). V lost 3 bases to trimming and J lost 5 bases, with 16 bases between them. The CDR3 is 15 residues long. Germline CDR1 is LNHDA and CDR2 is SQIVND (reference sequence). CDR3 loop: CASSITGLVRETQYF. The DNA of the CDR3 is TGTGCCAGTAGTATCACAGGCCTCGTCCGGGAGACCCAGTACTTC.

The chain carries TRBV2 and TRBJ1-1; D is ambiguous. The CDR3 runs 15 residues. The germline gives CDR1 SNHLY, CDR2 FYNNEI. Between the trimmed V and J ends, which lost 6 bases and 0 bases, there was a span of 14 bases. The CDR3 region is CASSPLRGLNTEAFF. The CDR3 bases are TGTGCCAGCAGCCCCCTTCGGGGTCTGAACACTGAAGCTTTCTTT. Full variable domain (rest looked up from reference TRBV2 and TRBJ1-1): EPEVTQTPSHQVTQMGQEVILRCVPISNHLYFYWYRQILGQKVEFLVSFYNNEISEKSEIFDDQFSVERPDGSNFTLKIRSTKLEDSAMYFCASSPLRGLNTEAFFGQGTRLTVV.

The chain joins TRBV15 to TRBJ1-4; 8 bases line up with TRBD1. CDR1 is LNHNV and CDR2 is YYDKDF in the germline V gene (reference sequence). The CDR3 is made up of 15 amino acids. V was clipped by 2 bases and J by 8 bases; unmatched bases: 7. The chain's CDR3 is CATSRNDRGGEKLFF. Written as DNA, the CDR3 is TGTGCCACCAGCAGAAACGACAGGGGAGGGGAAAAACTGTTTTTT.

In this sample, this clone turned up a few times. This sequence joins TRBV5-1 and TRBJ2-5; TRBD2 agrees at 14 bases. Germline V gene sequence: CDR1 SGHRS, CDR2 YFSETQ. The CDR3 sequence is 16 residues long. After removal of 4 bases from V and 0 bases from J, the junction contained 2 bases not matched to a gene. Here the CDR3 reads CASSMGLAGDQETQYF. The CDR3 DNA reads TGCGCCAGCAGCATGGGACTAGCGGGGGACCAAGAGACCCAGTACTTC. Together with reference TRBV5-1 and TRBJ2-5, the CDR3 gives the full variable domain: KAGVTQTPRYLIKTRGQQVTLSCSPISGHRSVSWYQQTPGQGLQFLFEYFSETQRNKGNFPGRFSGRQFSNSRSEMNVSTLELGDSALYLCASSMGLAGDQETQYFGPGTRLLVL.

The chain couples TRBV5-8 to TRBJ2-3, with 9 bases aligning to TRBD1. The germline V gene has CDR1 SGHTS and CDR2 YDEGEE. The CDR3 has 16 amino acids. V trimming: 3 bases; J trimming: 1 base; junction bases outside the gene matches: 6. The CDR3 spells CASSSLRTGGTDTQYF. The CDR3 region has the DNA TGTGCCAGCAGCTCTTTGAGGACAGGGGGCACAGATACGCAGTATTTT.

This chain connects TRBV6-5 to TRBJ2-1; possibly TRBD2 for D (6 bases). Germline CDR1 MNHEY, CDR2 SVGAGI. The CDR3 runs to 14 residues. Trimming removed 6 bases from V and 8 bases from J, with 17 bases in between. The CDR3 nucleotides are TGTGCCAGCAGGGGAGCGGGTGCGCGCCATGAGCAGTTCTTC. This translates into CASRGAGARHEQFF.

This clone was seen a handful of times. This chain's CDR3 is CASTRTRTANTEAFF. The DNA for the CDR3 is TGTGCCAGCACCCGAACACGGACAGCGAACACTGAAGCTTTCTTT. This chain joins TRBV2 and TRBJ1-1; D may be TRBD1 (6 bases). Trimming pared 7 bases from V and 1 base from J, leaving 16 bases between. CDR3 size: 15 residues. Germline V gene data show CDR1 as SNHLY and CDR2 as FYNNEI. Full variable domain (remainder filled in from reference TRBV2 and TRBJ1-1): EPEVTQTPSHQVTQMGQEVILRCVPISNHLYFYWYRQILGQKVEFLVSFYNNEISEKSEIFDDQFSVERPDGSNFTLKIRSTKLEDSAMYFCASTRTRTANTEAFFGQGTRLTVV.